Listed below are T cell receptor beta chains from one sample, sequenced in a study of patients and donors after allogeneic stem cell transplantation. TCRdb ran MiXCR on the RT-PCR reads and lists one entry per CDR3 protein. The sample gives 150,000 to 200,000 distinct CDR3 sequences, about 24% of which show up once; 25% to 30% is in the top ten. Sequencing used blood, either unsorted or a sorted T cell fraction (not recorded which). The receptors were sampled from a human donor who was either an allogeneic HSCT recipient or a stem cell or donor lymphocyte infusion donor (not recorded which). It is not recorded whose cells these are; they may come from a transplant donor. The CDR3 runs from the conserved cysteine through the conserved F or W. A D gene is named only where the DNA matches it firmly. Some rows mark clone size as missing; the rest say once, few, many or name a class of expanded clone.

DNA	CDR3	J	D	V	size
TGTGCCAGCAGCCCCGAGGCCAGGGGGAATAATTCACCCCTCCACTTT	CASSPEARGNNSPLHF	TRBJ1-6	TRBD1	TRBV7-9	-
TGTGCCAGCAGCCAACGGGGGGATGGCAGGGAGCAGTTCTTC	CASSQRGDGREQFF	TRBJ2-1	TRBD2	TRBV3-1	-
TGTGCCAGCAGTTACTTCAGGAACACTGAAGCTTTCTTT	CASSYFRNTEAFF	TRBJ1-1	-	TRBV6-5	few
TGTGCCAGCAGTCACCGACGGGGATTGGGGAGTGCTTTCTTT	CASSHRRGLGSAFF	TRBJ1-1	-	TRBV12-3/TRBV12-4	many
TGTGCCAGCAGTGATCTGGGGGCGCGTAACTATGGCTACACCTTC	CASSDLGARNYGYTF	TRBJ1-2	-	TRBV2	-
TGTGCTAGCAGCCTTGGACTGAATCAGCCCCAGCATTTT	CASSLGLNQPQHF	TRBJ1-5	-	TRBV7-7	many
TGCGCCAGCAGCCACCAGACAGGGGTGAACACTGAAGCTTTCTTT	CASSHQTGVNTEAFF	TRBJ1-1	TRBD1	TRBV4-1	-
TGCAGTGCTAGAGATCGTAGGACAGGGAACTATGGCTACACCTTC	CSARDRRTGNYGYTF	TRBJ1-2	TRBD1	TRBV20-1	-
TGTGCCAGCAGTCCTGCTAACTATGGCTACACCTTC	CASSPANYGYTF	TRBJ1-2	-	TRBV12-3/TRBV12-4	many
TGTGCCAGCAGCTTAATCTTGGACAACTATGGCTACACCTTC	CASSLILDNYGYTF	TRBJ1-2	-	TRBV7-2	many
TGCGCCAGCAGCCTGGGGTTCCCCTACGAGCAGTACTTC	CASSLGFPYEQYF	TRBJ2-7	-	TRBV5-1	-